This note documents a single T cell receptor (beta chain) sequence. Its antigen is still unknown. This entry is derived from a study of blood T cells in healthy people across ages. General study findings and limits: Versus aged donors, long-lived donors had higher diversity and more naive CD4+ cells. Across the age range, TCR beta diversity per million T cells fell in a roughly linear way.

A second PCR of roughly 6 to 12 cycles used a sample-barcoded 5' primer and a J-beta primer mix. With 12 random nucleotides, a template-switch adaptor tagged each individual cDNA molecule. One entry per CDR3 protein results from TCRdb running MiXCR on the 5' RACE reads. The data contain 630,000 or so distinct CDR3 sequences, about 34% of them singletons. Samples each yielded at least 6 micrograms of total RNA. Source material: blood. The sequence was collected from a woman older than 75 in good health.

The CDR3 DNA reads as TGTGCCAGCAGTTTACTTGGCTCAGCGAACACTGAAGCTTTCTTT. Amino acid sequence: CASSLLGSANTEAFF. The chain combines TRBV28 with TRBJ1-1, with unresolved D. Per germline, CDR1 MDHEN and CDR2 SYDVKM. V was cut by 2 bases and J by 1 base, with 11 bases left in between. The CDR3 totals 15 residues. The whole variable domain, remainder taken from reference TRBV28 and TRBJ1-1, is DVKVTQSSRYLVKRTGEKVFLECVQDMDHENMFWYRQDPGLGLRLIYFSYDVKMKEKGDIPEGYSVSREKKERFSLILESASTNQTSMYLCASSLLGSANTEAFFGQGTRLTVV.